Listed below are T cell receptor beta chains from one sample, sequenced in a study of beta chain features in type 1 diabetes. Assay used: immunoSEQ multiplex PCR; TCRdb lists only in-frame clones, some missing. The table records 300,000 to 350,000 clones, 7% to 10% of them present only once. Material: central memory CD4+ T cells from blood. The receptors originated from a man aged 25-45 years with type 1 diabetes. Each CDR3 is given with its conserved first and last residue. The order of the fields is clone size, V gene, D gene, J gene, CDR3 protein, CDR3 DNA. D genes are given only for firm matches. Clone size is shown for a subset of rows, as once, few, many or a class of expanded clone.

>NA|TRBV5-1|NA|TRBJ2-3
CASSSQGPDTQYF
TGCGCCAGCAGCTCCCAGGGCCCAGATACGCAGTATTTT
>few|TRBV5-4|TRBD2|TRBJ2-5
CASSLGLAGGQETQYF
TGTGCCAGCAGCTTGGGGCTAGCGGGGGGACAAGAGACCCAGTACTTC
>NA|TRBV4-3|NA|TRBJ2-1
CASSRWGRGRSSEQFF
TGCGCCAGCAGCCGATGGGGGCGAGGCAGGTCAAGTGAGCAGTTCTTC
>NA|TRBV5-6|NA|TRBJ2-5
CASAAGAGETQYF
TGTGCCAGCGCTGCCGGGGCTGGGGAGACCCAGTACTTC
>NA|TRBV7-2|NA|TRBJ1-6
CASSLDTGYNSPLHF
TGTGCCAGCAGCTTAGACACAGGCTATAATTCACCCCTCCACTTT
>few|TRBV5-1|NA|TRBJ1-2
CASSRDGGSNYGYTF
TGCGCCAGCAGCCGAGACGGGGGTTCCAACTATGGCTACACCTTC
>NA|TRBV29-1|NA|TRBJ1-2
CSVPFEGVYGYTF
TGCAGCGTTCCCTTTGAGGGGGTCTATGGCTACACCTTC
>NA|TRBV7-9|NA|TRBJ1-2
CASSLDREGYTF
TGTGCCAGCAGCTTAGACAGGGAAGGCTACACCTTC
>NA|TRBV11-2|NA|TRBJ1-1
CASSRSGTEAFF
TGTGCCAGCAGCCGGAGCGGAACTGAAGCTTTCTTT
>NA|TRBV5-6|NA|TRBJ2-1
CASSLDLSSTKVGEQFF
TGTGCCAGCAGCTTGGATCTATCTAGCACCAAGGTCGGCGAGCAGTTCTTC
>NA|TRBV27|TRBD1|TRBJ1-2
CATNLQGVENYGYTF
TGTGCCACCAACCTTCAGGGGGTGGAGAACTATGGCTACACCTTC
>few|TRBV27|NA|TRBJ1-5
CASSKEGRANQPQHF
TGTGCCAGCAGTAAAGAGGGGCGGGCCAATCAGCCCCAGCATTTT
>few|TRBV7-9|TRBD1|TRBJ1-6
CASSGTGGNSPLHF
TGTGCCAGCAGCGGGACAGGTGGGAATTCACCCCTCCACTTT
>many|TRBV15|NA|TRBJ2-1
CATSSRAGSYNEQFF
TGTGCCACCAGCAGTAGGGCAGGCTCCTACAATGAGCAGTTCTTC
>NA|TRBV30|NA|TRBJ1-4
CAWSPGTSDEKLFF
TGTGCCTGGAGCCCCGGGACATCGGATGAAAAACTGTTTTTT
>NA|TRBV15|NA|TRBJ2-2
CATSRDQSRSVGELFF
TGTGCCACCAGCAGAGATCAGTCCCGGTCTGTCGGGGAGCTGTTTTTT
>NA|TRBV5-1|TRBD1|TRBJ1-2
CASSPQIGTASMYTF
TGCGCCAGCAGCCCCCAAATCGGGACAGCGTCCATGTACACCTTC
>NA|TRBV18|TRBD1|TRBJ1-6
CASSPADRPPRSPLHF
TGTGCCAGCTCACCGGCGGACAGGCCCCCGCGTTCACCCCTCCACTTT
>NA|TRBV5-4|NA|TRBJ2-3
CASSLVASTDTQYF
TGTGCCAGCAGCTTGGTGGCTAGCACAGATACGCAGTATTTT
>few|TRBV2|TRBD1|TRBJ1-2
CASSEDAGTGGYTF
TGTGCCAGCAGTGAAGACGCCGGGACAGGCGGCTACACCTTC